This entry lists 29 T cell receptor beta chains sequenced from one sample in a study of T-cell reconstitution after alpha-beta-depleted transplantation in children. As it was prepared, the TCRbeta library received unique molecular identifiers. One entry per CDR3 protein results from TCRdb running MiXCR on the PCR reads. The top ten hold approximately 5% of the sample, which has 700,000 to 950,000 distinct CDR3 sequences, roughly 15% seen once. The material was PBMCs, mostly from graft donor cells, obtained 360 days after TCRalphabeta/CD19-depleted stem cell transplant. The receptors originated from a male patient between 5 and 17 years old who had a stem cell transplant for acute lymphoblastic leukemia, so the T cells may come from the graft donor.

This clonotype turned up a few times. The chain carries TRBV6-1 and TRBJ1-3, with D perhaps TRBD1 (5 bases). Germline CDR1 and CDR2: MNHNS and SASEGT. The V end was cut by 6 bases, the J end by 8 bases, with 23 bases between. There are 16 residues in the CDR3. CDR3 bases: TGTGCCAGCAGACATCAGGTTGGGGGGAACGGCGACACCATATATTTT. Amino acid sequence: CASRHQVGGNGDTIYF.

This clonotype was detected ten times or more. V and J are TRBV9 and TRBJ1-1, with D perhaps matching TRBD1 (5 bases). CDR3 length equals 15 residues. V gave up 0 bases and J gave up 4 bases, with 13 bases separating them. CDR1 and CDR2 from the germline V gene are SGDLS and YYNGEE. DNA for the CDR3: TGTGCCAGCAGCGTAGAGGGAGGGGTTGTCACTGAAGCTTTCTTT. It translates to CASSVEGGVVTEAFF.

The chain combines TRBV6-1 with TRBJ1-1; D not certain. Trimming pared 6 bases from V and 5 bases from J, leaving 16 bases between. The CDR3 totals 14 residues. Germline loops: CDR1 MNHNS, CDR2 SASEGT. The CDR3 region is CASRQNRGMTEAFF. In nucleotides, the CDR3 is TGTGCCAGCAGGCAAAATCGGGGAATGACTGAAGCTTTCTTT.

Only a few counts were recorded for this clonotype. The chain employs TRBV12-3 or TRBV12-4 and TRBJ2-2; D possibly matches TRBD1 or TRBD2 (5 bases each). V was clipped by 3 bases and J by 6 bases, with 14 bases between them. The CDR3 covers 15 residues. The CDR3 is CASSFRRLGAGELFF. The CDR3 nucleotides are TGTGCCAGCAGTTTTCGGCGCTTGGGGGCCGGGGAGCTGTTTTTT.

This clonotype appeared many times. The chain joins TRBV5-1 to TRBJ2-1, with unresolved D. Germline V gene sequence: CDR1 SGHRS, CDR2 YFSETQ. V was shortened by 0 bases and J by 7 bases, with 11 bases between the two germline ends. This CDR3 contains 14 residues. The CDR3 loop reads CASSLAPPVNEQFF. The CDR3 DNA follows: TGCGCCAGCAGCTTGGCCCCGCCGGTTAATGAGCAGTTCTTC.

This clonotype was recorded a few times. V gene TRBV19 combines with J gene TRBJ2-7; 9 positions agree with TRBD2. V lost 2 bases and J lost 3; bases outside the gene matches: 5. Germline values: CDR1 LNHDA, CDR2 SQIVND (reference sequence). The CDR3 extends over 15 amino acids. This CDR3 reads CASSILAGARYEQYF. In nucleotides, the CDR3 is TGTGCCAGTAGTATATTAGCGGGAGCGCGCTACGAGCAGTACTTC.

This clonotype was seen a handful of times. This chain uses TRBV10-3 with TRBJ2-7; 9 nucleotides match TRBD1. This CDR3 has 16 amino acids. V shed 6 bases, J shed 2 bases, and the junction held 11 bases outside the gene matches. CDR1 is ENHRY and CDR2 is SYGVKD in the germline V gene. The CDR3 sequence: CAIRNPPGQGAYEQYF. The CDR3 DNA is TGTGCCATCAGGAACCCCCCGGGACAGGGAGCCTACGAGCAGTACTTC.

In its sample, this clonotype was seen many times. This chain joins TRBV5-5 and TRBJ1-1; 9 nucleotides align to TRBD1. Germline V gives CDR1 SGHKS, CDR2 YYEKEE (reference sequence). The V and J ends lost 6 bases and 5 bases, in that order; junction bases with no gene match: 11. The CDR3 totals 15 residues. CDR3 loop: CASTLLGQGGTEAFF. The CDR3 DNA sequence: TGTGCCAGCACCCTATTGGGACAGGGAGGGACTGAAGCTTTCTTT.

The V call is TRBV4-1, the J call TRBJ2-4; D call uncertain. Germline V gives CDR1 MGHRA, CDR2 YSYEKL. V lost 6 bases and J 7 bases, leaving 19 bases between the germline ends. The CDR3 runs to 15 residues. CDR3 sequence (DNA): TGCGCCAGCAGAGCAGACCATCAGGATCGGAACATTCAGTACTTC. This codes for CASRADHQDRNIQYF.

This chain links TRBV29-1 with TRBJ2-2; TRBD2 matches at 11 bases. The V and J ends lost 3 bases and 4 bases, in that order; junction bases with no gene match: 10. The CDR3 loop spans 17 amino acids. Germline CDR1 is SQVTM and CDR2 is ANQGSEA. The CDR3 DNA reads as TGCAGCGTTGACCTTCTAGCGGGAGGCGCCACCACCGGGGAGCTGTTTTTT. It translates to CSVDLLAGGATTGELFF.

The gene calls are TRBV2 and TRBJ2-1; 8 bases map to TRBD2. The CDR3 sequence is 15 residues long. The trim removed 6 bases at V and 4 bases at J, leaving 8 bases unmatched. Germline CDR1 reads SNHLY; CDR2 reads FYNNEI. In DNA form, the CDR3 reads TGTGCCAGCAGGAAGGAAGCGGGAGATTACAATGAGCAGTTCTTC. Its protein is CASRKEAGDYNEQFF.

The chain carries TRBV12-3 or TRBV12-4 and TRBJ1-1; D gene ambiguous. V lost 2 bases and J 0 bases, leaving 7 bases between the germline ends. This CDR3 is built from 14 residues. Here the CDR3 reads CASSLRDVNTEAFF. CDR3 bases: TGTGCCAGCAGTTTACGGGATGTGAACACTGAAGCTTTCTTT.

The rearrangement joins TRBV10-1 to TRBJ2-1; TRBD2 aligns across 7 bases. Germline CDR1 and CDR2: WNHNN and SYGVQD (reference sequence). The V gene end was trimmed by 6 bases and the J gene end by 10 bases; junction bases not matched to a gene: 12. The CDR3 runs to 14 residues. CDR3 in DNA: TGCGCCAGCAGGGCGAGGGAGGGCCTTGGAGAGCAGTTCTTC. It is translated as CASRAREGLGEQFF.

This clonotype was seen many times. V gene TRBV12-3 or TRBV12-4 combines with J gene TRBJ2-2, with 9 positions matching TRBD2. CDR3 size: 14 residues. V lost 1 base, J lost 6 bases, and 0 bases stayed unmatched. DNA of the CDR3: TGTGCCAGCAGTTTAGTAGCGGGAGCCGGGGAGCTGTTTTTT. It encodes CASSLVAGAGELFF.

This clonotype was detected a few times. This chain connects TRBV7-3 to TRBJ2-1, with 7 bases fitting TRBD2. The germline V gene has CDR1 SGHTA and CDR2 FQGTGA. The CDR3 is 17 residues long. The junction had 12 bases not matched to a gene; V was cut back by 1 base and J by 6 bases. CDR3 loop: CASSLINRGGSSNEQFF. The CDR3, as DNA: TGTGCCAGCAGCTTAATTAATAGAGGCGGGAGCTCCAATGAGCAGTTCTTC.

This clonotype was detected a few times. The chain combines TRBV29-1 with TRBJ2-7; 7 nucleotides line up with TRBD1. With V trimmed by 3 bases and J by 0 bases, 8 bases remained unmatched. CDR1 is SQVTM and CDR2 is ANQGSEA in the germline V gene. The CDR3 is 15 residues long. CDR3 protein: CSVEDPSGGSYEQYF. Written as DNA, the CDR3 is TGCAGCGTTGAGGACCCCTCAGGGGGCTCCTACGAGCAGTACTTC.

A few counts support this clonotype. The V and J genes are TRBV7-9 and TRBJ1-2; D uncertain. Trimming took 4 bases from V and 4 from J, leaving 7 bases between them. Germline loops: CDR1 SEHNR, CDR2 FQNEAQ (reference sequence). The CDR3 contains 12 residues. CDR3 loop: CASSYVGYGYTF. As DNA, the CDR3 is TGTGCCAGCAGCTATGTGGGCTATGGCTACACCTTC.

This chain joins TRBV18 and TRBJ2-7; 10 bases align to TRBD2. After removal of 0 bases from V and 4 bases from J, the junction contained 9 bases not matched to a gene. The V gene's germline CDR1 is KGHSH and CDR2 LQKENI. The CDR3 extends over 17 amino acids. The CDR3 region is CASSPPVSGRARYEQYF. The CDR3 DNA sequence: TGTGCCAGCTCACCACCAGTAAGCGGGAGGGCCCGGTACGAGCAGTACTTC.

The table lists this clonotype with a few counts. This chain links TRBV19 with TRBJ1-5; weak D call: TRBD1 (6 bases). Germline CDR1 and CDR2: LNHDA and SQIVND (reference sequence). V lost 6 bases and J lost 0, with 12 bases in between. The CDR3 consists of 15 residues. The CDR3 DNA reads as TGTGCCAGTAGCCCTAACAGGGTTAGCAATCAGCCCCAGCATTTT. Translating gives CASSPNRVSNQPQHF.

The chain is built from TRBV29-1 and TRBJ2-7; 11 bases agree with TRBD2. The length of the CDR3 is 16 residues. The J segment lost 2 bases and the V segment lost 4 bases, leaving 10 bases of the junction unmatched. Germline V gene data show CDR1 as SQVTM and CDR2 as ANQGSEA. CDR3 in amino acids: CSVAGLAGGQAYEQYF. The CDR3, as DNA: TGCAGCGTTGCTGGGCTAGCGGGAGGCCAAGCCTACGAGCAGTACTTC.

This clonotype was observed a handful of times. The V call is TRBV3-1, the J call TRBJ1-3, with D maybe TRBD1 (6 bases). Germline V gene data show CDR1 as LGHDT and CDR2 as YNNKEL (reference sequence). V dropped 6 bases and J dropped 0 bases, with 12 bases sitting between them. This CDR3 is 15 amino acids long. Here the CDR3 reads CASSEQGSSGNTIYF. The CDR3 bases are TGTGCCAGCAGTGAACAGGGATCCTCTGGAAACACCATATATTTT.

The CDR3 DNA reads TGTGCCAGCAGTTTTGAGGGGGGGGCTGAGACCCAGTACTTC. Protein sequence: CASSFEGGAETQYF. The chain is built from TRBV12-3 or TRBV12-4 and TRBJ2-5; possible D gene TRBD2, 7 bases. With 3 bases removed from V and 5 bases from J, the gap between germline ends came to 13 bases. This CDR3 comprises 14 residues.

This clonotype was picked up many times. The J gene is TRBJ2-5, the V gene TRBV7-3; D may be TRBD2 (6 bases). This CDR3 comprises 13 residues. In germline, CDR1 is SGHTA, CDR2 FQGTGA. V shed 5 bases and J shed 5 bases, with 12 bases lying between them. The chain's CDR3 is CASSRDSGETQYF. In nucleotides, the CDR3 is TGTGCCAGCAGCCGGGACTCGGGTGAGACCCAGTACTTC.

This clonotype was counted between two and nine times. This chain joins TRBV7-9 and TRBJ2-7; 7 bases line up with TRBD1. CDR3 length: 17 amino acids. The V segment lost 4 bases and the J segment 2 bases; nucleotides outside the gene matches: 14. Looked up from germline, CDR1 is SEHNR and CDR2 is FQNEAQ (reference sequence). The CDR3 coding sequence is TGTGCCAGCAGCTCAGACCCCCGACAGGGAAGAACCTACGAGCAGTACTTC. Protein product: CASSSDPRQGRTYEQYF.

This clonotype was seen only a few times. The CDR3 is CASSLRDRAQLRDTEAFF. The CDR3 nucleotides are TGTGCCAGCAGCCTCCGGGACAGGGCTCAACTACGGGACACTGAAGCTTTCTTT. The chain couples TRBV13 to TRBJ1-1, with TRBD1 identical over 9 bases. The CDR3 has 18 residues. The ends lost 5 bases at V and 3 bases at J; junction bases unmatched: 16. In germline, CDR1 is PRHDT, CDR2 FYEKMQ (reference sequence).

This clonotype was counted a few times. The chain employs TRBV20-1 and TRBJ2-3, with D maybe TRBD2 (5 bases). CDR3 length: 13 amino acids. With 8 bases removed from V and 3 bases from J, the gap between germline ends came to 15 bases. CDR1 is DFQATT and CDR2 is SNEGSKA in the germline V gene (reference sequence). The CDR3 sequence: CSLEGERTDTQYF. Written as DNA, the CDR3 is TGCAGTCTAGAGGGTGAGAGGACAGATACGCAGTATTTT.

This clonotype was seen many times. The chain has TRBV5-5 and TRBJ2-2; TRBD1 aligns across 8 bases. The CDR3 sequence is 16 residues long. Germline V gene sequence: CDR1 SGHKS, CDR2 YYEKEE (reference sequence). The J segment lost 4 bases and the V segment lost 4 bases, leaving 9 bases of the junction unmatched. The CDR3 DNA is TGTGCCAGCAGCCTAATGACAGGGGCGAGCACCGGGGAGCTGTTTTTT. Translating gives CASSLMTGASTGELFF. The full variable domain, with the rest looked up from reference TRBV5-5 and TRBJ2-2, is DAGVTQSPTHLIKTRGQQVTLRCSPISGHKSVSWYQQVLGQGPQFIFQYYEKEERGRGNFPDRFSARQFPNYSSELNVNALLLGDSALYLCASSLMTGASTGELFFGEGSRLTVL.

The chain has TRBV4-1 and TRBJ2-1, with D unclear. V lost 3 bases, J lost 9 bases, and 9 bases lay in between. The CDR3 is 12 residues long. Germline V gives CDR1 MGHRA, CDR2 YSYEKL. The CDR3: CASSHPLAEQFF. The CDR3 DNA is TGCGCCAGCAGCCATCCTCTCGCTGAGCAGTTCTTC.

The chain joins TRBV24-1 to TRBJ2-1; perhaps TRBD2 as D (6 bases). CDR3 length: 14 residues. V lost 8 bases and J 5 bases, leaving 15 bases between the germline ends. CDR1 KGHDR and CDR2 SFDVKD come from the germline V gene. CDR3 sequence reads: CATMRDGWNNEQFF. Here the CDR3 DNA reads TGTGCCACCATGCGGGACGGTTGGAACAATGAGCAGTTCTTC.